The present T cell receptor beta chain was sequenced within a study of patients and donors after allogeneic stem cell transplantation (dated by TCRdb to the early 2020s). Concerning this clonotype itself: This clone's antigen is unknown. No per-base quality is available; no much larger clone lies one base away.

The library was generated by RT-PCR. The reads were generated on a NextSeq 550. TCRdb trimmed public reads at Q25 via fastp, called clones via MiXCR and kept in-frame beta chains. Each CDR3 protein appears once, grouped with its most common genes and DNA. This sample holds around 90,000 distinct CDR3 sequences; approximately 49% were observed only once. The ten largest clones take up roughly two thirds of the sample. From cysteine to phenylalanine, the CDR3 is 16 amino acids long. Only CDR3 DNA is held: 48 bases, read in frame from base 1. The germline V gene encodes CDR1 LGHNA and CDR2 YSLEER. V is shortened by 1 base, J by 5 bases, and the region joining them spans 15 bases.

The source material was blood, either unsorted or a sorted T cell fraction (not recorded which). The V gene is TRBV4-3 and the J gene is TRBJ2-1; too little of a D gene remains to name it. The receptor's source is a human donor who was either an allogeneic HSCT recipient or a stem cell or donor lymphocyte infusion donor (not recorded which). It is not recorded whose cells these are; they may come from a transplant donor. The sequenced DNA: TGCGCCAGCAGCCAAGGACCCAATCCGGGCCACAATGAGCAGTTCTTC. This gives the protein CASSQGPNPGHNEQFF.